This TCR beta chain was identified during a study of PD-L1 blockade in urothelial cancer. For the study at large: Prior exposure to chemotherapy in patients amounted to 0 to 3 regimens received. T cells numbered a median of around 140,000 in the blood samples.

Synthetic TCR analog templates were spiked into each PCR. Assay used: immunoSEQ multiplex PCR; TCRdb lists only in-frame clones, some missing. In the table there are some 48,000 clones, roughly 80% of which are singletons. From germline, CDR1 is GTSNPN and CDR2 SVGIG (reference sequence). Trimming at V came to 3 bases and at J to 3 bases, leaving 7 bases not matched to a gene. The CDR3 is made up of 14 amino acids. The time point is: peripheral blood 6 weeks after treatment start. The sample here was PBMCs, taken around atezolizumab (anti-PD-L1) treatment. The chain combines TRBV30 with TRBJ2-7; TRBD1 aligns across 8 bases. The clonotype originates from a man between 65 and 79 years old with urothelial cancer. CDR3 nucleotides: TGTGCCTGGAGAGGGGACAGGAGCTTCTACGAGCAGTACTTC. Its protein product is CAWRGDRSFYEQYF.